The T cell receptor (beta chain) under discussion was sequenced for a study of blood T cell repertoires in COVID-19. Here immunoSEQ multiplex PCR was the method, and the copy in TCRdb shows in-frame clones only, minus some. The sample holds approximately 100,000 clones, roughly nine tenths seen once. V gave up 4 bases and J gave up 3 bases, with 11 bases separating them. The CDR3 spans 14 residues. CDR1 and CDR2 (germline): SGHRS, YFSETQ. Sample: peripheral blood. The chain uses TRBV5-1 and TRBJ1-3; unclear D gene. This clonotype originated in a human donor in a cohort sampled during active COVID-19. CDR3 region: CASSPEGVGNTIYF. CDR3 nucleotide sequence: TGCGCCAGCAGCCCCGAGGGTGTTGGAAACACCATATATTTT.